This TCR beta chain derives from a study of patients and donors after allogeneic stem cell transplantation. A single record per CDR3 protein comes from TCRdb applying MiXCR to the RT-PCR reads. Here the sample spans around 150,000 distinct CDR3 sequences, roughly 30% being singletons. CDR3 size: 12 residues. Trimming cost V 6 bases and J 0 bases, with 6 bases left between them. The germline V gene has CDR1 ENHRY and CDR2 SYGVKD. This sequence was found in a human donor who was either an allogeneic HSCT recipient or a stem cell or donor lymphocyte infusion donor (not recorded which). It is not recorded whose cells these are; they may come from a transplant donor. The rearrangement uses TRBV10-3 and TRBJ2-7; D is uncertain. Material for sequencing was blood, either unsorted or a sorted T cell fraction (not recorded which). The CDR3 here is CAISRSSYEQYF. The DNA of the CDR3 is TGTGCCATCAGCCGTAGCTCCTACGAGCAGTACTTC.